This is a list of T cell receptor beta chains from one sample in a study of cytomegalovirus exposure and HLA in healthy donors. This table comes from immunoSEQ multiplex PCR, and its TCRdb copy is limited to in-frame clones, with some not included. Among 100,000 or so clones listed, 75% were seen once. Sequenced sample: PBMCs. The receptors stem from a man aged 50 to 59 in good health and CMV-seronegative. Each CDR3 is given with its conserved first and last residue. Each record gives: CDR3 length, V gene, J gene, clone size, D gene, CDR3 DNA, CDR3 protein. The D gene is left open where the match is weak. Expanded clones get a size class; other rows say once, few or many, or leave the size out.

14	TRBV18	TRBJ2-5	few	NA	TGTGCCAGCTCACCACCGCAGGGTATGGAGACCCAGTACTTC	CASSPPQGMETQYF
13	TRBV30	TRBJ1-4	NA	NA	TGTGCCTGGAGCCCAGGAATGAATGAAAAACTGTTTTTT	CAWSPGMNEKLFF
15	TRBV5-6	TRBJ2-1	once	TRBD2	TGTGCCAGCAGCCCAGACCAAGCGGGAGTCGATGAGCAGTTCTTC	CASSPDQAGVDEQFF
15	TRBV6-5	TRBJ2-3	once	NA	TGTGCCAGCAGTTCAAATCTGGGGGGAGCAGATACGCAGTATTTT	CASSSNLGGADTQYF
12	TRBV19	TRBJ2-7	few	NA	TGTGCCAGTAGTTCCTCGGGCTACGAGCAGTACTTC	CASSSSGYEQYF
15	TRBV11-3	TRBJ2-1	NA	NA	TGTGCCAGCAGCTTAGGGGAGAGCTCCTACAATGAGCAGTTCTTC	CASSLGESSYNEQFF
13	TRBV4-1	TRBJ1-5	NA	NA	TGCGCCAGCAGCCAAGGGCAGTTGTCGCCCCAGCATTTT	CASSQGQLSPQHF
18	TRBV7-2	TRBJ2-1	few	TRBD2	TGTGCCAGCAGCTTAGTTTCGTCTCGGGGACTAGAGTTCTATGAGCAGTTCTTC	CASSLVSSRGLEFYEQFF
16	TRBV7-8	TRBJ2-1	NA	TRBD1	TGTGCCAGCAGCTTTTCGTGGGGACAGGGGTACAATGAGCAGTTCTTC	CASSFSWGQGYNEQFF
15	TRBV7-2	TRBJ2-5	NA	TRBD1	TGTGCCAGCAGTACTTTTGGACAGGGCGGAGAGACCCAGTACTTC	CASSTFGQGGETQYF
13	TRBV10-3	TRBJ2-7	NA	TRBD1	TGTGCCATCAGGGGGGACAGTTTTTACGAGCAGTACTTC	CAIRGDSFYEQYF
12	TRBV30	TRBJ2-7	NA	NA	TGTGCCTGGAGTAGGGACTCCTTCGAGCAGTACTTC	CAWSRDSFEQYF
14	TRBV5-1	TRBJ1-5	NA	NA	TGCGCCAGCAGCTTGGCCGGACAGAATCAGCCCCAGCATTTT	CASSLAGQNQPQHF
16	TRBV7-2	TRBJ2-7	NA	NA	TGTGCCAGCAGCTTAGGGACTCGGGACATAACCTACGAGCAGTACTTC	CASSLGTRDITYEQYF
15	TRBV5-1	TRBJ1-4	NA	NA	TGCGCCAGCAGCTTGGATGGGGCAGATAATGAAAAACTGTTTTTT	CASSLDGADNEKLFF
16	TRBV5-1	TRBJ2-3	NA	NA	TGCGCCAGCAGCCTCCGCGCGGACACTAGCACAGATACGCAGTATTTT	CASSLRADTSTDTQYF
19	TRBV7-9	TRBJ2-3	NA	TRBD2	TGTGCCAGCAGCGAAGGGCGGCTAGCGGGAATAGTTGGGACAGATACGCAGTATTTT	CASSEGRLAGIVGTDTQYF
15	TRBV5-5	TRBJ1-2	few	NA	TGTGCCAGCAGCTTGGGGCGGTTCGCGGGTTATGGCTACACCTTC	CASSLGRFAGYGYTF
13	TRBV6-1	TRBJ1-3	NA	TRBD1	TGTGCCAGCGGGGACAGGGATAGAAACACCATATATTTT	CASGDRDRNTIYF
14	TRBV5-1	TRBJ1-6	NA	TRBD1	TGCGCCAGCAGTGTGGGACAGGGAAGATCACCCCTCCACTTT	CASSVGQGRSPLHF
15	TRBV7-8	TRBJ2-7	NA	TRBD2	TGTGCCAGCAGCTTATCTCGGGGGGGGAGCTACGAGCAGTACTTC	CASSLSRGGSYEQYF
13	TRBV4-2	TRBJ2-1	NA	TRBD1	TGTGCCAGCAGCCAAATCAGACAGGGGGAGCAGTTCTTC	CASSQIRQGEQFF
14	TRBV2	TRBJ2-7	once	TRBD1	TGTGCCAGCAGGGACAGGGTGAATGCCTACGAGCAGTACTTC	CASRDRVNAYEQYF
12	TRBV11-2	TRBJ2-7	NA	NA	TGTGCCAGCAGCTTCGGGGGGCACGAGCAGTACTTC	CASSFGGHEQYF
13	TRBV25-1	TRBJ1-1	few	NA	TGTGCCAGCAGTGAACCAGGGTACACTGAAGCTTTCTTT	CASSEPGYTEAFF
16	TRBV27	TRBJ1-1	few	NA	TGTGCCAGCAGTTTATCCAAGGGGTTTGCGACGACTGAAGCTTTCTTT	CASSLSKGFATTEAFF
15	TRBV5-1	TRBJ1-3	NA	NA	TGCGCCAGCAGCTTGGTGGGGAGAGGTGGTGACACCATATATTTT	CASSLVGRGGDTIYF
14	TRBV7-9	TRBJ1-1	NA	NA	TGTGCCAGCAGCTTGTCGGGAGGGAACACTGAAGCTTTCTTT	CASSLSGGNTEAFF
15	TRBV29-1	TRBJ1-5	NA	NA	TGCAGCGTTGAAGAGGCCAGCGGAATCGGTCAGCCCCAGCATTTT	CSVEEASGIGQPQHF
16	TRBV5-1	TRBJ2-1	NA	TRBD1	TGCGCCAGCAGCGTGGCGCCGGGACAGGGGGCGGGTGAGCAGTTCTTC	CASSVAPGQGAGEQFF
11	TRBV2	TRBJ2-7	NA	NA	TGTGCCAGCAACTTAGAGTACGAGCAGTACTTC	CASNLEYEQYF
15	TRBV15	TRBJ2-3	NA	NA	TGTGCCACCAGCAGAGGGGGGACTCAGACAGATACGCAGTATTTT	CATSRGGTQTDTQYF
14	TRBV6-5	TRBJ2-2	NA	TRBD1	TGTGCCAGCCAAGGGGGCAAAGCCACCGGGGAGCTGTTTTTT	CASQGGKATGELFF
15	TRBV6-5	TRBJ2-7	NA	NA	TGTGCCAGCAGTTACTCTTACAGTTCCAATTACGAGCAGTACTTC	CASSYSYSSNYEQYF
17	TRBV7-6	TRBJ2-5	once	NA	TGTGCCAGCAGCTTAGTGGGGGTCGACAGGCCCCAAGAGACCCAGTACTTC	CASSLVGVDRPQETQYF
14	TRBV30	TRBJ2-7	NA	TRBD2	TGTGCCTGGAGACCGGGACTAGAATCCGGCGAGCAGTACTTC	CAWRPGLESGEQYF
15	TRBV28	TRBJ1-2	NA	TRBD1	TGTGCCAGCAGCTCAGGGACAGCTGGAAACTATGGCTACACCTTC	CASSSGTAGNYGYTF
16	TRBV6-5	TRBJ2-3	few	NA	TGTGCCAGCAGTTACTCCGCGGGCCAATCATCAGATACGCAGTATTTT	CASSYSAGQSSDTQYF
15	TRBV5-1	TRBJ2-1	once	TRBD2	TGCGCCAGCAGCCCTAGCGGGCACGGGGGACGGGAGCAGTTCTTC	CASSPSGHGGREQFF
16	TRBV5-4	TRBJ2-2	NA	NA	TGTGCCAGCAGCGTTGGAGGCTCCGGGGACACCGGGGAGCTGTTTTTT	CASSVGGSGDTGELFF
15	TRBV19	TRBJ1-5	NA	TRBD1	TGTGCCAGTAGCCCCCGAGGGGGCGGGAATCAGCCCCAGCATTTT	CASSPRGGGNQPQHF
14	TRBV28	TRBJ1-2	few	NA	TGTGCCAGCAGTACGGGACTTACGTCCTATGGCTACACCTTC	CASSTGLTSYGYTF